This T cell receptor (beta chain) comes out of a study of shared clonotypes between healthy human individuals. For the study at large: The study enrolled a couple of women and a few men aged 18 to 49. General observations from the study: Expectations were that clonotype sharing among donors would be affected by sequencing depth. Memory subsets generally showed smaller estimated richness than naive subsets did.

Trimming removed 5 bases from V and 1 base from J, with 12 bases in between. Per germline, CDR1 SGHVS and CDR2 FNYEAQ. The CDR3 is 15 residues long. Naive CD8 cells lacked CD45RO, underwent positive selection for CCR7 and left out terminally differentiated effector memory CD45RA+ cells. To note about this clone: Its antigen remains unknown.

Measured with immunoSEQ multiplex PCR; TCRdb has only the in-frame clones, and not every one. Among millions of clones listed, approximately 94% were seen once. This clonotype originated in a man younger than 35 in good health. This sequence joins TRBV7-6 and TRBJ2-1; the D gene is possibly TRBD2 (6 bases). Sequenced: naive CD8+ T cells sorted from blood. The CDR3 DNA is TGTGCCAGCAGCCCTCGGGAGTCGTCCTACAATGAGCAGTTCTTC. It specifies CASSPRESSYNEQFF.